Listed below are T cell receptor beta chains from one sample, sequenced in a study of cytomegalovirus exposure and HLA in healthy donors. Some clones are missing from TCRdb's copy, which holds only in-frame ones; the method was immunoSEQ multiplex PCR. Of around 80,000 clones listed, roughly 78% are singletons. The sample taken for sequencing was PBMCs. All receptors come from a man between 40 and 49 years old in good health and CMV-seronegative. Both conserved end residues are part of each CDR3. A D gene is named only where the DNA matches it firmly. Size is omitted from some rows. Given values are once, few, many or a class for expanded clones.

cdr3_length,d_call,j_call,clone_size,v_call,cdr3_nt,cdr3_aa
13,TRBD1,TRBJ1-1,.,TRBV30,TGTGCCTGGAGGGGACAGTCGTTCACTGAAGCTTTCTTT,CAWRGQSFTEAFF
15,.,TRBJ2-7,.,TRBV7-2,TGTGCCAGCAGCTCCGCGGGGCCGACACCCTACGAGCAGTACTTC,CASSSAGPTPYEQYF
14,TRBD1,TRBJ1-5,few,TRBV19,TGTGCCAGTAGTAGCTCCAGGGGGAATCAGCCCCAGCATTTT,CASSSSRGNQPQHF
15,TRBD1,TRBJ1-1,few,TRBV27,TGTGCCAGCAGTTTAGAAGCAGGGGGCTACACTGAAGCTTTCTTT,CASSLEAGGYTEAFF
12,TRBD1,TRBJ1-2,once,TRBV6-5,TGTGCCATCCCAGGGGGCGCTTATGGCTACACCTTC,CAIPGGAYGYTF
14,.,TRBJ1-1,.,TRBV7-9,TGTGCCAGCAAGACAGAACCTATGAACACTGAAGCTTTCTTT,CASKTEPMNTEAFF
15,.,TRBJ1-5,.,TRBV28,TGTGCCAGCAGTCAGGGTCGATATAGCAATCAGCCCCAGCATTTT,CASSQGRYSNQPQHF
15,.,TRBJ1-1,.,TRBV19,TGTGCCAGTAGTATTGGTACAGGGCCGAACACTGAAGCTTTCTTT,CASSIGTGPNTEAFF
15,TRBD1,TRBJ1-2,.,TRBV9,TGTGCCAGCAGCCCCCAAGGGACAGGAGTTTATGGCTACACCTTC,CASSPQGTGVYGYTF
12,.,TRBJ1-1,.,TRBV28,TGTGCCAGCAGCCCGCCAGCGCCGGAAGCTTTCTTT,CASSPPAPEAFF
15,TRBD2,TRBJ2-3,.,TRBV6-6,TGTGCCAGTCCTTTACTAGCGGGAGAGTTAGATACGCAGTATTTT,CASPLLAGELDTQYF
15,TRBD1,TRBJ2-1,.,TRBV5-8,TGTGCCAGCAGCCGCTGGGACAGGGTTTACAATGAGCAGTTCTTC,CASSRWDRVYNEQFF
13,.,TRBJ2-1,.,TRBV9,TGTGCCAGCAGCGTACAGGGTATCGATGAGCAGTTCTTC,CASSVQGIDEQFF
14,TRBD1,TRBJ1-2,.,TRBV6-1,TGTGCCAGCAGTGAAAGGGGACAGTTGCTCGGCTACACCTTC,CASSERGQLLGYTF
15,TRBD2,TRBJ2-1,.,TRBV9,TGTGCCAGCAGCGTAAGCGGGACTAGCGGTAATGAGCAGTTCTTC,CASSVSGTSGNEQFF
11,.,TRBJ2-7,once,TRBV20-1,TGCAGTGCTCCCTCGTCCTACGAGCAGTACTTC,CSAPSSYEQYF
13,.,TRBJ2-1,.,TRBV11-3,TGTGCCAGCAGCAGCGACTTCGGAAGGGAGCAGTTCTTC,CASSSDFGREQFF
13,TRBD1,TRBJ2-5,.,TRBV18,TGTGCCAGCTCACCTGGGACAGGGAGGACCCAGTACTTC,CASSPGTGRTQYF
11,.,TRBJ2-2,.,TRBV7-7,TGTGCTAGCAGTTCGGGGGGGGAGCTGTTTTTT,CASSSGGELFF
14,.,TRBJ2-7,.,TRBV5-4,TGTGCCAGCAGCTCGAGTCGAGTAGCCTACGAGCAGTACTTC,CASSSSRVAYEQYF
14,.,TRBJ1-3,.,TRBV7-9,TGTGCCAGCAGCCACACAGGGAGTGGAAACACCATATATTTT,CASSHTGSGNTIYF
14,.,TRBJ2-1,.,TRBV7-8,TGTGCCAGCAGTTTAGGTAGCGGATACAATGAGCAGTTCTTC,CASSLGSGYNEQFF
16,TRBD2,TRBJ2-5,.,TRBV5-4,TGTGCCAGCAGCAAGGAACTAGCGGGAGGGGGAGAGACCCAGTACTTC,CASSKELAGGGETQYF
16,.,TRBJ1-4,.,TRBV4-1,TGCGCCAGCAGCTCACCTCGAGGGAGGGCGGAGGAAAAACTGTTTTTT,CASSSPRGRAEEKLFF
14,TRBD1,TRBJ1-2,.,TRBV5-1,TGCGCCAGCAGCTTAGACAGGGGACAATATGGCTACACCTTC,CASSLDRGQYGYTF
15,.,TRBJ2-5,.,TRBV9,TGTGCCAGCAGCGTACACTTAGGCGGGATGGAGACCCAGTACTTC,CASSVHLGGMETQYF
12,.,TRBJ1-2,.,TRBV7-2,TGTGCCAGCAGCTCAACAGGGTTTGGCTACACCTTC,CASSSTGFGYTF
16,.,TRBJ1-1,.,TRBV19,TGTGCCAGTAGTATCAGAGCAGGGATCGTGAACACTGAAGCTTTCTTT,CASSIRAGIVNTEAFF
13,TRBD1,TRBJ1-1,.,TRBV7-2,TGTGCCAGCAGCTTAGGACAGGGACCTGAAGCTTTCTTT,CASSLGQGPEAFF
19,TRBD1,TRBJ1-1,.,TRBV5-1,TGCGCCAGCAGCCTGCCCGGATCGGGACAGGGGAGGTTCGGCACTGAAGCTTTCTTT,CASSLPGSGQGRFGTEAFF
14,.,TRBJ1-4,.,TRBV19,TGTGCCAGTAGTCTCAGTACAACTAATGAAAAACTGTTTTTT,CASSLSTTNEKLFF
15,TRBD1,TRBJ2-1,.,TRBV7-2,TGTGCCAGCAGCCACGACAGGGGGTTGTACAATGAGCAGTTCTTC,CASSHDRGLYNEQFF
15,TRBD2,TRBJ2-1,.,TRBV2,TGTGCCAGCAGTTTTAGCGGGAGGGGCTGGGATGAGCAGTTCTTC,CASSFSGRGWDEQFF
14,.,TRBJ1-1,.,TRBV5-1,TGCGCCAGCAGCTCGGCGAACAGGAACACTGAAGCTTTCTTT,CASSSANRNTEAFF
14,.,TRBJ2-1,.,TRBV4-3,TGCGCCAGCAGCCAAGGACCGGGATACAATGAGCAGTTCTTC,CASSQGPGYNEQFF
15,.,TRBJ2-1,.,TRBV5-1,TGCGCCAGCACCCGAGCGAGCGGAGGTTACAATGAGCAGTTCTTC,CASTRASGGYNEQFF
15,TRBD1,TRBJ1-1,.,TRBV28,TGTGCCAGCAGTTTGCCAGGGGGATCCCACACTGAAGCTTTCTTT,CASSLPGGSHTEAFF
16,TRBD2,TRBJ2-5,.,TRBV23-1,TGCGCCAGCAGCCCACCCGGGACTAGCGCTGGGGAGACCCAGTACTTC,CASSPPGTSAGETQYF
15,.,TRBJ2-1,few,TRBV7-3,TGTGCCAGCAGCCCTGGCGGAGGGGGCTTCAATGAGCAGTTCTTC,CASSPGGGGFNEQFF
14,TRBD2,TRBJ2-3,.,TRBV2,TGTGCCAGCAGTACCGGGACTAGTCCCGATACGCAGTATTTT,CASSTGTSPDTQYF
16,TRBD2,TRBJ2-1,.,TRBV7-2,TGTGCCAGCAGCTCACAAAGCGGGAGGGCCATCAATGAGCAGTTCTTC,CASSSQSGRAINEQFF
15,TRBD1,TRBJ2-4,once,TRBV6-1,TGTGCCAGCAGTTTGGACAGGGGGCCCGAAAACATTCAGTACTTC,CASSLDRGPENIQYF
15,.,TRBJ2-2,.,TRBV28,TGTGCCAGCAGTTTAGGGGCCCGGAACACCGGGGAGCTGTTTTTT,CASSLGARNTGELFF
14,.,TRBJ2-7,.,TRBV5-1,TGCGCCAGCTCCCCTCGGGGCGGGACCTACGAGCAGTACTTC,CASSPRGGTYEQYF
15,TRBD1,TRBJ2-7,.,TRBV28,TGTGCCAGCAGTTTTCACAGGGGTGGCTCCTACGAGCAGTACTTC,CASSFHRGGSYEQYF
15,TRBD1,TRBJ2-7,.,TRBV5-1,TGCGCCAGCAGCTTAGGAGACAGGGGGCGGATCGAGCAGTACTTC,CASSLGDRGRIEQYF
15,.,TRBJ2-3,.,TRBV27,TGTGCCAGCAAGGAACGGGGGATTAGCACAGATACGCAGTATTTT,CASKERGISTDTQYF
13,.,TRBJ1-1,.,TRBV15,TGTGCCACCAGCTATAGGGGGGGCACTGAAGCTTTCTTT,CATSYRGGTEAFF
15,TRBD1,TRBJ1-5,.,TRBV5-6,TGTGCCAGCAGCGTCACAGGGGGCGGAAATCAGCCCCAGCATTTT,CASSVTGGGNQPQHF
14,TRBD2,TRBJ2-1,.,TRBV6-1,TGTGCCAGCAGTGCGGGACTAGCGAACAATGAGCAGTTCTTC,CASSAGLANNEQFF
13,.,TRBJ2-7,.,TRBV5-6,TGTGCCAGCAGCTTGGCGGGTACCTACGAGCAGTACTTC,CASSLAGTYEQYF
15,.,TRBJ2-1,.,TRBV29-1,TGCAGCGTTGTTTCTCCTACAGGCCCCTCAGATGAGCAGTTCTTC,CSVVSPTGPSDEQFF
13,TRBD1,TRBJ1-4,.,TRBV2,TGTGCCAGCCAGACAGGGGAGAATGAAAAACTGTTTTTT,CASQTGENEKLFF
15,.,TRBJ2-1,.,TRBV29-1,TGCAGCGCCGAATTGATGGCGGGACCTACACATGAGCAGTTCTTC,CSAELMAGPTHEQFF
14,TRBD2,TRBJ2-1,.,TRBV2,TGTGCCAGCAGTACTGGACTAGCCTACAATGAGCAGTTCTTC,CASSTGLAYNEQFF
18,.,TRBJ2-6,.,TRBV28,TGTGCCAGCAGCAGGATGGGTGGGGCACGCTCTGGGGCCAACGTCCTGACTTTC,CASSRMGGARSGANVLTF
17,.,TRBJ1-2,.,TRBV4-3,TGCGCCAGCAGCCAAGATCGGTCGCCGCGGGGAGACTATGGCTACACCTTC,CASSQDRSPRGDYGYTF
15,TRBD2,TRBJ2-7,once,TRBV7-9,TGTTCCAGCAGCTTAGCGGGGGGTCACATGGAGGAGCAGTACTTC,CSSSLAGGHMEEQYF
15,TRBD2,TRBJ2-5,.,TRBV5-4,TGTGCCAGCAGCGCCCCGGGACTAGTTGGGGAGACCCAGTACTTC,CASSAPGLVGETQYF